This T cell receptor (beta chain) was profiled in a study of T cells in Graves' hyperthyroidism and ophthalmopathy. In this sample, this clonotype turned up many times. Regions amplified from RNA transcripts were the TCR beta CDR3 regions. First-round RT-PCR targeting the TCR CDR3 was performed with the HTBI primer set. TCRdb ran MiXCR on the multiplex PCR reads and lists one entry per CDR3 protein. The sample contains 500,000 to 800,000 distinct CDR3 sequences, roughly 14% of which appear only once. The sequenced sample was blood. The receptor comes from a woman aged 45-60 years with Graves' ophthalmopathy.

The CDR3 is CASSPPYNEQFF. CDR3 DNA sequence: TGTGCCAGCTCACCACCGTACAATGAGCAGTTCTTC. The rearrangement joins TRBV18 to TRBJ2-1; D unresolved. V lost 0 bases and J 4 bases, leaving 1 base between the germline ends. Germline V lookup: CDR1 KGHSH, CDR2 LQKENI. The CDR3 spans 12 residues.